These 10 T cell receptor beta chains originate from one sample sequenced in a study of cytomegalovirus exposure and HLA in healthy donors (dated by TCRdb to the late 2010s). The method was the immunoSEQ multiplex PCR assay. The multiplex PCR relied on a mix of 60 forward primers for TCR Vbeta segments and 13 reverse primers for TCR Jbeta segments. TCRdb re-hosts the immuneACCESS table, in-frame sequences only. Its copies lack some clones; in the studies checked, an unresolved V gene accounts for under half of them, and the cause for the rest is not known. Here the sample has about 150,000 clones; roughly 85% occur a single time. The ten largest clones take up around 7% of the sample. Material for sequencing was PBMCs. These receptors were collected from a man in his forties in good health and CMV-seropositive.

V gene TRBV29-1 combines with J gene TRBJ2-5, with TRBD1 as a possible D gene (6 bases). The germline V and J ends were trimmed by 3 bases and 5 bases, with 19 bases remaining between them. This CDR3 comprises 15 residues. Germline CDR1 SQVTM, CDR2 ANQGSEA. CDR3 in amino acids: CSVESQGWRGETQYF. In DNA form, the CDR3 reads TGCAGCGTTGAGTCCCAGGGGTGGCGTGGGGAGACCCAGTACTTC.

The chain's CDR3 is CSVDSSYNEQFF. The CDR3 DNA reads TGCAGCGTTGACAGCTCCTACAATGAGCAGTTCTTC. The chain joins TRBV29-1 to TRBJ2-1; no definite D call. V was pared by 3 bases and J by 0 bases, with 3 bases between. The CDR3 spans 12 residues. Per germline, CDR1 SQVTM and CDR2 ANQGSEA.

The CDR3 region has the DNA TGTGCCAGCAGTTACCCCAGGGGTGAGCAGTTCTTC. Amino acids: CASSYPRGEQFF. The gene calls are TRBV6-5 and TRBJ2-1; a possible D gene is TRBD1 (6 bases). CDR3 length: 12 amino acids. Germline loops: CDR1 MNHEY, CDR2 SVGAGI. V was pared by 2 bases and J by 9 bases, with 8 bases between.

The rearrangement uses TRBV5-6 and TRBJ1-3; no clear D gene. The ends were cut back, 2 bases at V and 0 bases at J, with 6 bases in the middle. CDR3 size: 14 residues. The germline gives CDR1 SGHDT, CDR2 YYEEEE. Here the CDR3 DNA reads TGTGCCAGCAGCTTAACTGACTCTGGAAACACCATATATTTT. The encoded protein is CASSLTDSGNTIYF.

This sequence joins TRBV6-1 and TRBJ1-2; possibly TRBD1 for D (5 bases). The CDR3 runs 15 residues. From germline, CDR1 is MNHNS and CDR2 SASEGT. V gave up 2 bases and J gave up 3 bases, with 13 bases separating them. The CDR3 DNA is TGTGCCAGCAGTGAAATGGGGGGGTCGGACTATGGCTACACCTTC. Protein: CASSEMGGSDYGYTF.

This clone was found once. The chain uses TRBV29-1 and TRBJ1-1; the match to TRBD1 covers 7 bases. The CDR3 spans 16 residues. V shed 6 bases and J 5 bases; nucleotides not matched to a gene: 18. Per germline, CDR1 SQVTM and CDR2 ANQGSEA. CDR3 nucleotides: TGCAGCGTGGAGCTATCCGACAGGGCGTTTTTGACTGAAGCTTTCTTT. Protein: CSVELSDRAFLTEAFF.

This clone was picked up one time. CDR3 DNA sequence: TGTGCCAGCAGCCTCAGCGGCTCCTACAATGAGCAGTTCTTC. It encodes CASSLSGSYNEQFF. The chain employs TRBV4-2 and TRBJ2-1, with TRBD2 as a possible D gene (5 bases). Germline CDR1 is LGHNA and CDR2 is YNFKEQ. The CDR3 extends over 14 amino acids. V was clipped by 4 bases and J by 0 bases, with 7 bases between them.

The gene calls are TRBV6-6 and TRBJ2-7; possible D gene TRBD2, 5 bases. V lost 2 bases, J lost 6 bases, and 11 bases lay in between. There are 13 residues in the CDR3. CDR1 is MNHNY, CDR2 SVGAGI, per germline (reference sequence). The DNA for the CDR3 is TGTGCCAGCAGTTACACGGGGAGTGGCGAGCAGTACTTC. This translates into CASSYTGSGEQYF.

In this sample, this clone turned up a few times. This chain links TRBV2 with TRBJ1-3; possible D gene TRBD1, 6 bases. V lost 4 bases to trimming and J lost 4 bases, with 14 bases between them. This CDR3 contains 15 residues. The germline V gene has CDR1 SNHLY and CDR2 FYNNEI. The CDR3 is CASSVRQGQGNTIYF. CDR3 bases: TGTGCCAGCAGTGTTCGGCAGGGGCAAGGAAACACCATATATTTT.

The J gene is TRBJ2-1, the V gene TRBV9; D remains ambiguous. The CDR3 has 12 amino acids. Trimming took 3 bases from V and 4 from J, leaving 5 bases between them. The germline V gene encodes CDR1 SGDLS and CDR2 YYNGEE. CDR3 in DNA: TGTGCCAGCAGCGCCAATTACAATGAGCAGTTCTTC. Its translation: CASSANYNEQFF.